Listed below are T cell receptor beta chains from one sample, sequenced in a study of T cell responses to AZD1222 COVID-19 vaccine. TCRdb's copy holds only in-frame clones and misses some; the assay was immunoSEQ multiplex PCR. This sample has around 100,000 clones; roughly 85% occur once, and the top ten carry about 6%. The sequencing used peripheral blood, collected on day 0 of AZD1222 vaccination. These receptors all stem from an adult in good health. The CDR3 runs from the conserved cysteine through the conserved F or W. D genes are given only for firm matches. The size field is filled for only some rows; it gives once, few, many or a size class.

size: -
D: -
J: TRBJ2-3
V: TRBV7-9
CDR3: CASSLGVTDTQYF
DNA: TGTGCCAGCAGCTTAGGAGTAACAGATACGCAGTATTTT

size: -
D: -
J: TRBJ2-1
V: TRBV5-5
CDR3: CASTAVGVGSSYNEQFF
DNA: TGTGCCAGCACCGCTGTGGGGGTAGGGAGCTCCTACAATGAGCAGTTCTTC

size: -
D: TRBD1
J: TRBJ2-2
V: TRBV3-1/TRBV3-2
CDR3: CASRTGEYTGELFF
DNA: TGTGCCAGCAGGACAGGGGAATACACCGGGGAGCTGTTTTTT

size: -
D: TRBD2
J: TRBJ2-1
V: TRBV6-5
CDR3: CASSSSGGGVDEQFF
DNA: TGTGCCAGCAGCTCTAGCGGGGGAGGGGTGGATGAGCAGTTCTTC

size: -
D: -
J: TRBJ2-3
V: TRBV20-1
CDR3: CSAKRTDTQYF
DNA: TGCAGTGCCAAGCGGACAGATACGCAGTATTTT

size: -
D: TRBD1
J: TRBJ1-1
V: TRBV6-6
CDR3: CASIDRGRTEAFF
DNA: TGTGCCAGCATCGACAGGGGGCGGACTGAAGCTTTCTTT

size: -
D: -
J: TRBJ2-1
V: TRBV21-1
CDR3: CASSKVDGDSSYNEQFF
DNA: TGTGCCAGCAGCAAAGTCGACGGGGACAGCTCCTACAATGAGCAGTTCTTC

size: -
D: TRBD2
J: TRBJ2-5
V: TRBV11-2
CDR3: CASSLRISGAVAETQYF
DNA: TGTGCCAGCAGCTTAAGGATAAGCGGGGCAGTGGCGGAGACCCAGTACTTC

size: -
D: -
J: TRBJ1-2
V: TRBV30
CDR3: CAWRGGNYGYTF
DNA: TGTGCCTGGAGAGGGGGAAACTATGGCTACACCTTC

size: -
D: TRBD2
J: TRBJ2-2
V: TRBV9
CDR3: CASSVVAGGPVTGELFF
DNA: TGTGCCAGCAGCGTAGTGGCGGGAGGGCCGGTAACCGGGGAGCTGTTTTTT

size: many
D: -
J: TRBJ1-3
V: TRBV6-4
CDR3: CASPLERGGGNTIYF
DNA: TGTGCCAGCCCCCTGGAGCGGGGTGGAGGAAACACCATATATTTT

size: -
D: -
J: TRBJ2-2
V: TRBV12-1
CDR3: CASSLPTSGSHIGELFF
DNA: TGTGCCAGCAGCTTGCCCACTAGCGGGAGCCACATCGGGGAGCTGTTTTTT

size: few
D: -
J: TRBJ1-5
V: TRBV6-5
CDR3: CASRAGPGYQPQHF
DNA: TGTGCCAGCAGGGCGGGACCCGGGTATCAGCCCCAGCATTTT

size: once
D: TRBD1
J: TRBJ2-1
V: TRBV5-1
CDR3: CASSSGTGTNNEQFF
DNA: TGCGCCAGCAGTTCCGGGACAGGGACCAACAATGAGCAGTTCTTC

size: -
D: -
J: TRBJ1-3
V: TRBV7-6
CDR3: CASSLYPRGSGNTIYF
DNA: TGTGCCAGCAGCTTATATCCCCGAGGGTCTGGAAACACCATATATTTT

size: -
D: -
J: TRBJ2-7
V: TRBV5-1
CDR3: CASSFGSISYEQYF
DNA: TGCGCCAGCAGCTTCGGCAGTATCTCCTACGAGCAGTACTTC

size: -
D: TRBD2
J: TRBJ2-7
V: TRBV6-5
CDR3: CASSYSPSGGSYEQYF
DNA: TGTGCCAGCAGTTACTCCCCTAGCGGGGGGTCCTACGAGCAGTACTTC